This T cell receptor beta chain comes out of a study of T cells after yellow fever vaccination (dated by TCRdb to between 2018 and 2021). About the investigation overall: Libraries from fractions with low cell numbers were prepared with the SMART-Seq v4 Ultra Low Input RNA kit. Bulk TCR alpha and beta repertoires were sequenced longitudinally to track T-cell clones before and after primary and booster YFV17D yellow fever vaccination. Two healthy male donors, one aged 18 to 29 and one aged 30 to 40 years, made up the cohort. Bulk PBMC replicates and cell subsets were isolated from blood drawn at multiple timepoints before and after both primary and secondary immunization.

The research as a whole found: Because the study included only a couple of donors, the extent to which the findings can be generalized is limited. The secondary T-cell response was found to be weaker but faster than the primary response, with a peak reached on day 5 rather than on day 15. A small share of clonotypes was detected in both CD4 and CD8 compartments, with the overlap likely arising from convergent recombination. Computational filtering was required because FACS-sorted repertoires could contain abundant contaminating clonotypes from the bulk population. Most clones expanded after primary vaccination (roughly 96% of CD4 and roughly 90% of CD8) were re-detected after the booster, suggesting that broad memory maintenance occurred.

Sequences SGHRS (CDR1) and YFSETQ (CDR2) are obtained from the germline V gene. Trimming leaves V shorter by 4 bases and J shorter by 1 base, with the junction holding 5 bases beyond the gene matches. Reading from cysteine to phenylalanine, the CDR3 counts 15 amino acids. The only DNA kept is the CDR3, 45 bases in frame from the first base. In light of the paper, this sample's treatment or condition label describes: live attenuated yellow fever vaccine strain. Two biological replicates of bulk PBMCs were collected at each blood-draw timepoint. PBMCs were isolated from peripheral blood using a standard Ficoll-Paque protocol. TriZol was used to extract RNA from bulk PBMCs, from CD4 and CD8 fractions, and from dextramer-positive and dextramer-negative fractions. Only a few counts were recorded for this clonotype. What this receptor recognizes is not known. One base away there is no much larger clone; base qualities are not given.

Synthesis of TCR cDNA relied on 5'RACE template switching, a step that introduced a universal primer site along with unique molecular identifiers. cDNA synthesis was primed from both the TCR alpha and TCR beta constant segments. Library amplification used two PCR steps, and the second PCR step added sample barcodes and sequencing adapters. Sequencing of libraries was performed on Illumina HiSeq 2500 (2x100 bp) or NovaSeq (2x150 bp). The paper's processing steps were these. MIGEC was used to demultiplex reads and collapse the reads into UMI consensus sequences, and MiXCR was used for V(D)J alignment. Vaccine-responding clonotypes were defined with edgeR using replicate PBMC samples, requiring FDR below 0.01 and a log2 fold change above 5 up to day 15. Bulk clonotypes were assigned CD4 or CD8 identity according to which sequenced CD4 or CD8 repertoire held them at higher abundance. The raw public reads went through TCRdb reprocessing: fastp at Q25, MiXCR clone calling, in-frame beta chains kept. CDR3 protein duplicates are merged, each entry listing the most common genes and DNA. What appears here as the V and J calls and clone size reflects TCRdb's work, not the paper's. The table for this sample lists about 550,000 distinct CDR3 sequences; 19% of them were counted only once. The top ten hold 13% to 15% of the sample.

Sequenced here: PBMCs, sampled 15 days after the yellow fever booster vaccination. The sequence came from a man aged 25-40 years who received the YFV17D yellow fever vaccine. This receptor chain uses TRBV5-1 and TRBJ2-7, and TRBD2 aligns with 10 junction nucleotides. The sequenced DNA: TGCGCCAGCAGCCCGGGACTAGCGCCATCCTACGAGCAGTACTTC. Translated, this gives CASSPGLAPSYEQYF.